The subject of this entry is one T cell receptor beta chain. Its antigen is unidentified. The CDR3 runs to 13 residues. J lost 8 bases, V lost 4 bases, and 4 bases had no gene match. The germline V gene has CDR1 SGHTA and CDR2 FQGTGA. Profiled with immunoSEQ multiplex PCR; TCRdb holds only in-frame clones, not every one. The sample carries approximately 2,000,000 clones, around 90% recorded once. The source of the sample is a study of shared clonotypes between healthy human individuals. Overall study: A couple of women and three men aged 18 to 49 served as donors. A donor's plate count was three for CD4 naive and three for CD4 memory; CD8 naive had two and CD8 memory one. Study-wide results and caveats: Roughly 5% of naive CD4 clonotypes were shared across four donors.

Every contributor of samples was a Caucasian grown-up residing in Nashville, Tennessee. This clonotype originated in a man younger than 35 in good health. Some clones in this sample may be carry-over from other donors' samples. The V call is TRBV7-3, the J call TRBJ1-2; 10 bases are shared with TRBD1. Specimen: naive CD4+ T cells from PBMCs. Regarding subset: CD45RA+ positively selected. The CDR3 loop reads CASSSDRGQGYTF. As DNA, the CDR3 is TGTGCCAGCAGCTCAGACAGGGGGCAAGGCTACACCTTC.